Below are 20 T cell receptor beta chains sequenced from a single sample in a study of T cell responses to AZD1222 COVID-19 vaccine. Some clones are missing from TCRdb's copy, which holds only in-frame ones; the method was immunoSEQ multiplex PCR. The sample has about 140,000 clones; 90% are singletons. The source material was peripheral blood, sampled on day 0 of AZD1222 vaccination. The receptors originated from an adult in good health.

This clone was seen once. V usage is TRBV5-4 and J usage is TRBJ1-2; D is uncertain. Germline V gives CDR1 SGHNT, CDR2 YYREEE (reference sequence). This CDR3 comprises 14 residues. Trimming stripped 0 bases from V and 2 bases from J, with 8 bases between. The CDR3 sequence is CASSLGGKNYGYTF. DNA for the CDR3: TGTGCCAGCAGCTTGGGCGGCAAGAACTATGGCTACACCTTC. The full variable domain, its missing parts supplied by reference TRBV5-4 and TRBJ1-2, is ETGVTQSPTHLIKTRGQQVTLRCSSQSGHNTVSWYQQALGQGPQFIFQYYREEENGRGNFPPRFSGLQFPNYSSELNVNALELDDSALYLCASSLGGKNYGYTFGSGTRLTVV.

This clone has just one count. The chain couples TRBV6-5 to TRBJ1-6; 7 bases fit TRBD1. Germline values: CDR1 MNHEY, CDR2 SVGAGI. This CDR3 has 14 residues. The trim removed 9 bases at V and 6 bases at J, leaving 8 bases unmatched. As DNA, the CDR3 is TGTGCCAGGCCGGGACAGAAAATTAATTCACCCCTCCACTTT. This gives the protein CARPGQKINSPLHF.

The chain joins TRBV20-1 to TRBJ1-1; the D gene is possibly TRBD1 (5 bases). V dropped 3 bases and J dropped 13 bases, with 12 bases sitting between them. The germline CDR1 and CDR2 sequences are DFQATT and SNEGSKA (reference sequence). The CDR3 is 10 amino acids. Written as DNA, the CDR3 is TGCAGTGCTAGGGGAGGGGTGGTTTTCTTT. Amino acid sequence: CSARGGVVFF.

The V and J genes are TRBV28 and TRBJ1-5, with TRBD1 as a possible D gene (5 bases). Germline-derived CDR1 and CDR2 are MDHEN and SYDVKM. This CDR3 region has 16 residues. The V end was cut by 5 bases, the J end by 5 bases, with 19 bases between. The CDR3 coding sequence is TGTGCCAGCAGTCTTCTTTCGGGGCGGGATGATCAGCCCCAGCATTTT. It codes for CASSLLSGRDDQPQHF.

This rearrangement joins TRBV12-3 or TRBV12-4 to TRBJ1-4; unclear D gene. V shed 3 bases and J shed 8 bases, with 4 bases lying between them. The CDR3 extends over 11 amino acids. The CDR3 coding sequence is TGTGCCAGCAGTTTGTCCGAAAAACTGTTTTTT. Translating it yields CASSLSEKLFF.

This chain uses TRBV30 with TRBJ1-5; D is uncertain. V was cut by 2 bases and J by 4 bases, with 9 bases left in between. Per germline, CDR1 GTSNPN and CDR2 SVGIG (reference sequence). The CDR3 totals 13 residues. The CDR3 nucleotides read TGTGCCTGGAGTTCCAGCAAAAATCAGCCCCAGCATTTT. This encodes CAWSSSKNQPQHF.

The genes are TRBV6-2 or TRBV6-3 and TRBJ1-2; TRBD1 aligns across 8 bases. The CDR3 runs 13 residues. CDR1 MNHEY and CDR2 SVGEGT come from the germline V gene. The junction had 5 bases not matched to a gene; V was cut back by 6 bases and J by 5 bases. CDR3 sequence (DNA): TGTGCCAGCAGCACCGGGACAGGATATGGCTACACCTTC. Protein sequence: CASSTGTGYGYTF.

The rearrangement joins TRBV7-9 to TRBJ2-7; D remains ambiguous. The CDR3 covers 13 residues. The ends were cut back, 3 bases at V and 0 bases at J, with 6 bases in the middle. Germline CDR1 reads SEHNR; CDR2 reads FQNEAQ (reference sequence). The CDR3 protein is CASSLASSYEQYF. The CDR3 nucleotides read TGTGCCAGCAGCTTGGCCAGCTCCTACGAGCAGTACTTC.

The V call is TRBV19, the J call TRBJ2-1; tentatively, D is TRBD2 (6 bases). V was trimmed by 6 bases and J by 1 base, leaving 10 bases between them. Germline-derived CDR1 and CDR2 are LNHDA and SQIVND (reference sequence). The length of the CDR3 is 14 residues. The CDR3 region has the DNA TGTGCCAGTAGCGGGAGTTCTTCCTACAATGAGCAGTTCTTC. Its translation is CASSGSSSYNEQFF.

V and J are TRBV10-3 and TRBJ2-7; TRBD1 matches at 12 bases. The CDR3 is made up of 19 amino acids. CDR1 is ENHRY and CDR2 is SYGVKD in the germline V gene. The junction had 13 bases not matched to a gene; V was cut back by 2 bases and J by 2 bases. The CDR3 is CAISEGGQGARGTAYEQYF. The CDR3 bases are TGTGCCATCAGTGAGGGGGGACAGGGGGCGCGTGGGACGGCCTACGAGCAGTACTTC.

The chain uses TRBV6-4 and TRBJ1-2; TRBD1 matches 10 bases. The CDR3 runs to 13 residues. After removal of 1 base from V and 7 bases from J, the junction contained 0 bases not matched to a gene. Germline loops: CDR1 MRHNA, CDR2 SNTAGT. This chain's CDR3 is CASSDWTGGGYTF. Here the CDR3 DNA reads TGTGCCAGCAGTGACTGGACAGGGGGTGGCTACACCTTC.

The chain recombines TRBV11-3 with TRBJ2-5, with 7 bases fitting TRBD1. CDR1 SGHNT and CDR2 YENEEA come from the germline V gene. Losses at the gene ends were 5 bases for V and 4 bases for J; bases not matched to a gene: 4. The CDR3 sequence is 13 residues long. In DNA form, the CDR3 reads TGTGCCAGCAGCCCACAGGGGAGAGAGACCCAGTACTTC. Translated, it gives CASSPQGRETQYF.

The V call is TRBV6-1, the J call TRBJ2-4; 7 positions match TRBD1. Germline assignment: CDR1 MNHNS and CDR2 SASEGT. CDR3 length equals 16 residues. Trimming removed 3 bases from V and 3 bases from J; junction bases left unmatched: 8. CDR3 DNA: TGTGCCAGCAGTGACGGACAGGCGATGAGCAAAAACATTCAGTACTTC. Translated, it gives CASSDGQAMSKNIQYF.

The V and J genes are TRBV7-8 and TRBJ1-2, with D perhaps matching TRBD1 (5 bases). From germline, CDR1 is SGHVS and CDR2 FQNEAQ. The CDR3 loop spans 15 amino acids. V was pared by 1 base and J by 4 bases, with 13 bases between. CDR3 nucleotides: TGTGCCAGCAGCTTAGGAGGAGGGGACGCCTATGGCTACACCTTC. It translates to CASSLGGGDAYGYTF.

This chain joins TRBV15 and TRBJ2-1, with 7 bases identical to TRBD2. Germline CDR1 reads LNHNV; CDR2 reads YYDKDF (reference sequence). This CDR3 spans 14 amino acids. The trim removed 0 bases at V and 7 bases at J, leaving 3 bases unmatched. CDR3 sequence: CATSRERGWNEQFF. CDR3 sequence (DNA): TGTGCCACCAGCAGAGAGCGGGGGTGGAATGAGCAGTTCTTC.

The chain recombines TRBV9 with TRBJ2-3; 8 bases map to TRBD2. Germline V gene lookup returns CDR1 SGDLS and CDR2 YYNGEE. The CDR3 spans 16 residues. J gave up 0 bases and V 0 bases, and 3 bases lay outside the gene matches. The CDR3 region has the DNA TGTGCCAGCAGCGTAGCCCCTAGCGGGAGCACAGATACGCAGTATTTT. Amino acids: CASSVAPSGSTDTQYF.

V gene TRBV5-6 combines with J gene TRBJ1-1; the match to TRBD1 covers 7 bases. The CDR3 extends over 17 amino acids. Germline CDR1 and CDR2: SGHDT and YYEEEE. Trimming removed 4 bases from V and 0 bases from J; junction bases left unmatched: 12. The chain's CDR3 is CASSSRTGPSMNTEAFF. The CDR3 bases are TGTGCCAGCAGCAGCCGGACAGGTCCATCCATGAACACTGAAGCTTTCTTT.

In DNA, the CDR3 is TGTGCCAGCAGCTTACGCGGCGGGATCGGCGGGCTGCGGCCAGATACGCAGTATTTT. As protein: CASSLRGGIGGLRPDTQYF. The chain recombines TRBV7-6 with TRBJ2-3; tentatively, D is TRBD2 (6 bases). This CDR3 comprises 19 residues. Germline CDR1 reads SGHVS; CDR2 reads FNYEAQ. V was cut by 2 bases and J by 4 bases, with 25 bases left in between.

The chain joins TRBV27 to TRBJ2-1, with D tentatively TRBD1 or TRBD2 (6 bases each). Trimming removed 5 bases from V and 2 bases from J, with 13 bases in between. CDR3 length: 15 amino acids. Per germline, CDR1 MNHEY and CDR2 SMNVEV (reference sequence). CDR3 coding DNA: TGTGCCAGCAGTCGCACTCGGGGGCCCTACAATGAGCAGTTCTTC. It is translated as CASSRTRGPYNEQFF.

The rearrangement uses TRBV7-3 and TRBJ2-1; 9 positions match TRBD1. Germline V gene lookup returns CDR1 SGHTA and CDR2 FQGTGA. The V gene end was trimmed by 0 bases and the J gene end by 7 bases; junction bases not matched to a gene: 4. This CDR3 is built from 15 residues. CDR3 nucleotides: TGTGCCAGCAGCTTAACGAACAGGGGGCGTAATGAGCAGTTCTTC. This gives the protein CASSLTNRGRNEQFF.